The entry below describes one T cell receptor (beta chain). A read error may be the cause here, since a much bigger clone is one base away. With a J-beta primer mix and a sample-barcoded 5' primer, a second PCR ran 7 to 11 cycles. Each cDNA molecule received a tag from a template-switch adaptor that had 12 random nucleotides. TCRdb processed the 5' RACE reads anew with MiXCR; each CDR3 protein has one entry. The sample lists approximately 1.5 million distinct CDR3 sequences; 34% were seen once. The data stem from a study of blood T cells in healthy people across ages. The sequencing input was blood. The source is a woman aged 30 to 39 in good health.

The CDR3 DNA sequence: TGCAGCGAGAGGGCCTACAATGAGCAGTTCTTC. Its translation: CSERAYNEQFF. This rearrangement joins TRBV29-1 to TRBJ2-1; TRBD2 might be the D (5 bases). V lost 7 bases and J 2 bases, leaving 6 bases between the germline ends. The CDR3 length is 11 residues. The V gene's germline CDR1 is SQVTM and CDR2 ANQGSEA.